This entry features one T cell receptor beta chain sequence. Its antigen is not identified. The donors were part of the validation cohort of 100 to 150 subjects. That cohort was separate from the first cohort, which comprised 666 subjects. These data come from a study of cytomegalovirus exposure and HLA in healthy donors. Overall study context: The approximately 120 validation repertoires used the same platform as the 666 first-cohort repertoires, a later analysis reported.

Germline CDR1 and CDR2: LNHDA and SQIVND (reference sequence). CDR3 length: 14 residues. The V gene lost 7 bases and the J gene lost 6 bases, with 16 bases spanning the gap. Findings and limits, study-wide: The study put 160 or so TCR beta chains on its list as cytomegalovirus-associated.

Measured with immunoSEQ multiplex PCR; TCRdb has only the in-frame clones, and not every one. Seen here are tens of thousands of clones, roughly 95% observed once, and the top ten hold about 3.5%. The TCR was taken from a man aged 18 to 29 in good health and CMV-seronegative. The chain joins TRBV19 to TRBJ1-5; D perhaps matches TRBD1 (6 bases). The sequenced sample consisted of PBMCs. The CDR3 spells CASIEQGGSQPQHF. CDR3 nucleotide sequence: TGTGCCAGTATTGAACAGGGAGGGAGTCAGCCCCAGCATTTT.